Presented here are 13 T cell receptor beta chains from one specimen sequenced in a study of blood T cell repertoires in COVID-19. This table comes from immunoSEQ multiplex PCR, and its TCRdb copy is limited to in-frame clones, with some not included. The sample consists of 52,000 or so clones, almost 85% of them appearing once. Sequencing was performed on peripheral blood. Source of these receptors: a human donor in a cohort sampled during active COVID-19.

V gene TRBV29-1 combines with J gene TRBJ1-1; D gene unclear. Trimming left V 3 bases short and J 1 base short, with 9 bases between. The CDR3 runs 13 residues. CDR1 and CDR2 from the germline V gene are SQVTM and ANQGSEA. The CDR3: CSVEGSPNTEAFF. CDR3 sequence (DNA): TGCAGCGTTGAGGGCTCTCCGAACACTGAAGCTTTCTTT. The whole variable domain, filled in from reference TRBV29-1 and TRBJ1-1, reads SAVISQKPSRDICQRGTSLTIQCQVDSQVTMMFWYRQQPGQSLTLIATANQGSEATYESGFVIDKFPISRPNLTFSTLTVSNMSPEDSSIYLCSVEGSPNTEAFFGQGTRLTVV.

This clone occurred a few times. The chain is built from TRBV5-1 and TRBJ2-1; tentative D call: TRBD2 (5 bases). The ends were cut back, 4 bases at V and 2 bases at J, with 16 bases in the middle. The CDR3 sequence is 16 residues long. Germline lookup yields CDR1 SGHRS and CDR2 YFSETQ. CDR3 sequence (DNA): TGCGCCAGCAGCCAAAGGGTGAGCGGAACCTACAATGAGCAGTTCTTC. It yields the protein CASSQRVSGTYNEQFF.

The chain links TRBV4-1 to TRBJ2-3, with TRBD2 matching 8 bases. CDR3 size: 16 residues. Trimming cost V 1 base and J 3 bases; bases outside gene matches: 6. The germline V gene has CDR1 MGHRA and CDR2 YSYEKL. CDR3 sequence: CASSQVRGGYTDTQYF. CDR3 in DNA: TGCGCCAGCAGCCAAGTCCGCGGGGGGTATACAGATACGCAGTATTTT.

This chain joins TRBV6-2 or TRBV6-3 and TRBJ2-7; D is uncertain. The germline CDR1 and CDR2 sequences are MNHEY and SVGEGT. This CDR3 has 12 amino acids. The ends were cut back, 5 bases at V and 8 bases at J, with 13 bases in the middle. The DNA for the CDR3 is TGTGCCAGCAGTCCCCTTAGTCGTCAGCAGTACTTC. The encoded protein is CASSPLSRQQYF.

CDR3 region: CASSPTPGTQYF. The CDR3 DNA reads as TGTGCCAGCAGCCCGACCCCGGGTACGCAGTATTTT. The genes are TRBV7-3 and TRBJ2-3; D gene unclear. The ends were cut back, 5 bases at V and 8 bases at J, with 11 bases in the middle. From germline, CDR1 is SGHTA and CDR2 FQGTGA. This CDR3 comprises 12 residues.

The rearrangement links TRBV6-4 to TRBJ2-3, with unresolved D. Germline lookup yields CDR1 MRHNA and CDR2 SNTAGT. The CDR3 contains 13 residues. Trimming left V 3 bases short and J 10 bases short, with 14 bases between. In nucleotides, the CDR3 is TGTGCCAGCAGTGAAAAGTTGAAGAGTCCGCAGTATTTT. Amino acids: CASSEKLKSPQYF.

This clone was picked up one time. The chain recombines TRBV14 with TRBJ1-2, with D maybe TRBD1 (5 bases). Germline CDR1 SGHDN, CDR2 FVKESK. Trimming pared 2 bases from V and 4 bases from J, leaving 26 bases between. CDR3 size: 19 residues. CDR3 sequence (DNA): TGTGCCAGCAGCCAATTTCCCATCTGGGGGGAGCCATCGATCTATGGCTACACCTTC. Protein sequence: CASSQFPIWGEPSIYGYTF.

The chain uses TRBV7-2 and TRBJ2-1; the D is unclear. Trimming took off 5 bases at V and 5 bases at J, with 7 bases between the two ends. Germline values: CDR1 SGHTA, CDR2 FQGNSA. The CDR3 extends over 12 amino acids. CDR3 sequence: CASSRFNNEQFF. The CDR3 region has the DNA TGTGCCAGCAGCCGGTTTAACAATGAGCAGTTCTTC.

The chain couples TRBV12-3 or TRBV12-4 to TRBJ1-1; D unresolved. V lost 3 bases and J lost 0, with 5 bases in between. CDR3 length equals 13 residues. The CDR3 region is CASSFSMNTEAFF. CDR3 DNA sequence: TGTGCCAGCAGTTTTTCTATGAACACTGAAGCTTTCTTT.

The chain uses TRBV25-1 and TRBJ2-5, with 7 bases that match TRBD2. V lost 7 bases, J lost 3 bases, and 8 bases stayed unmatched. CDR1 MGHDK and CDR2 SYGVNS come from the germline V gene. CDR3 size: 14 residues. CDR3 in DNA: TGTGCCAGCAAGGGAACGGGAGGAAAAGAGACCCAGTACTTC. Protein sequence: CASKGTGGKETQYF.

V is TRBV5-6 and J is TRBJ1-2; 8 nucleotides line up with TRBD1. From germline, CDR1 is SGHDT and CDR2 YYEEEE. This CDR3 has 14 residues. The ends lost 2 bases at V and 8 bases at J; junction bases unmatched: 8. DNA of the CDR3: TGTGCCAGCAGCTTCGGCCAGGGGGCGGGCGGCTACACCTTC. Translating gives CASSFGQGAGGYTF.

The chain combines TRBV5-5 with TRBJ2-7, with D hard to call. V lost 7 bases, J lost 6 bases, and 17 bases lay in between. The CDR3 length is 13 residues. Germline CDR1 and CDR2: SGHKS and YYEKEE (reference sequence). For the CDR3, the DNA is TGTGCCAGCGGATCGGCAGGCCTAAGCGAGCAGTACTTC. It translates to CASGSAGLSEQYF.

This clone was seen once. The V and J genes are TRBV25-1 and TRBJ1-2; D remains unclear. Trimming stripped 3 bases from V and 7 bases from J, with 15 bases between. The CDR3 spans 14 residues. Looked up from germline, CDR1 is MGHDK and CDR2 is SYGVNS. Here the CDR3 DNA reads TGTGCCAGCAGTGAGGGAGACAAGCGATCTGGCTACACCTTC. Its protein is CASSEGDKRSGYTF.